This T cell receptor (beta chain) is drawn from a study of T cell repertoires in cytomegalovirus infection (dated by TCRdb to between 2017 and 2020). Describing the broader study: Recently identified HLA-C-restricted CMV epitopes, whose presentation resists viral immunomodulation, were targeted by peptide stimulations together with well-studied HLA-B-restricted epitopes. The HLA type of each donor mattered for the analysis, because public TCR beta signatures pointed to carriage of CMV infection along with the matching HLA type. General findings and caveats noted by the study authors: The ex vivo response was dominated by HLA-C-restricted CMV-specific TCR beta clonotypes, which also provided the single most frequent clonotype in two of eight donors. In both this cohort and an independent cohort of 352 donors, the cumulative frequency of public TCR beta family members distinguished carriers of CMV infection plus the relevant HLA type.

Sequenced on an Illumina HiSeq 1500. TCRdb cleaned the public reads at Q25 with fastp, built clones with MiXCR and kept in-frame beta chains. Every entry covers one CDR3 protein and lists the most common genes and DNA from its rows. This sample comprises around 300,000 distinct CDR3 sequences, under 25% of them detected only once. The ten largest clones take up under 25% of the sample. CDR1 is given as MDHEN and CDR2 as SYDVKM, both from the germline V gene. Its CDR3 holds 14 amino acids, cysteine through phenylalanine. CDR3 DNA is the only sequence kept; it has 42 bases, read in frame from the first base. Trimming takes 5 bases off V and 6 bases off J; junction bases not matched to a gene: 8. The treatment or condition tag for this specimen amounts to: in vitro stimulation with specific CMV peptide epitopes to enrich CMV-specific T cells. As to this clonotype: Its antigen remains unidentified. Nothing much larger sits one base from this clone, and base qualities are not available.

The TCR was taken from a human donor in good health (CMV status not recorded). Some clones in this sample may be carry-over from other donors' samples. The material was cultured PBMCs, obtained from culture after CMV antigen stimulation. Recombination joined TRBV28 with TRBJ2-7; TRBD1 matches 9 bases in the middle. The CDR3 region reads CASSPGTGKGEQYF. The nucleotides are TGTGCCAGCAGTCCCGGGACAGGGAAGGGCGAGCAGTACTTC.